This TCR beta chain comes out of a study of beta chain features in type 1 diabetes (dated by TCRdb to 2016 to 2018). Broadly, across the study: Mean age, gender distribution, total cell number and subset yield were not different between patients and healthy donors. A total of about 100 million sorted cells were examined across all samples, and RNA yield correlated strongly with the number of cells per subset. The study compared TCRB repertoires of sorted circulating CD4+ T cell subsets between recently diagnosed type 1 diabetes patients and matched healthy donors. Regulatory and stem cell-like memory subsets were isolated from only 8 patients and 8 healthy donors, whereas naive and central memory subsets came from all 30 or so donors. Points the paper makes about the study in general: Because cDNA was sequenced instead of genomic DNA, activated cells with high expression could be over-represented, although the groups did not differ in activation or CD3 levels. Shorter templates might be favored by PCR, yet because patient and control samples were amplified and corrected together, any such skew would affect both groups equally. HLA sub-analyses involved small numbers of individuals, so any influence of HLA type on TCRB rearrangement remained unresolved. Naive, central memory and regulatory TCRB repertoires appeared to be more similar among patients than among healthy donors. Type 1 diabetes patients showed a moderate but significant shortening of TCRB CDR3 length in all four CD4+ subsets. Fewer insertions and more nucleotide deletions at VDJ recombination sites were observed in patients with type 1 diabetes, implying thymic rearrangement abnormalities.

Of note for this clone: Its recognized antigen is unknown. Base qualities are not at hand, and no much larger clone is one base apart.

From each donor, a single peripheral blood sample of about 110 mL on average was drawn into heparinised tubes. A BD FACSAria II was used to sort naive, central memory, regulatory and stem cell-like memory CD4+ T cells with a panel that included CD45RO, CCR7, CD25, CD127, CD95 and CD27. Every sorted population had a purity above 95%. PBMCs were separated immediately by Lymphoprep density gradient centrifugation and were stained directly, without being cultured. So that batch effects would be minimized, each experiment stained and sorted samples in pairs, pairing one healthy donor with one patient. The entire amount of isolated RNA was reverse transcribed using the High Capacity cDNA Reverse Transcription Kit, so the sequenced TCRB transcripts were expressed ones. Naive, central memory and regulatory T cell samples underwent deep immunoSEQ sequencing, averaging around 4 million total reads per sample. Sorted cells were lysed in RLT buffer, and RNA was extracted using DNase-treated RNeasy Micro or Mini kits according to cell number. To prevent cross-contamination, each cell subset was processed individually, whereas patient and healthy donor samples were processed jointly. The immunoSEQ multiplex PCR was used to amplify TCRB sequences from cDNA, generating 87-bp fragments that spanned the CDR3 region. The amplicons were sequenced using the Illumina HiSeq platform. As for how the authors treated the data: Synthetic template baselines were used to correct PCR bias computationally, reads within Hamming distance 2 were collapsed together, and singletons that could not be merged were discarded. Reads were aligned against IMGT so that V, D and J genes, CDR3 length and insertions or deletions at six rearrangement sites could be assigned. Within each subset, clonotype counts were normalized to sorted cell number, after which true diversity and Gini coefficients were computed with the tcR R package. The overlap coefficient, calculated on TCRB nucleotide sequences, was used to measure repertoire sharing. As a proxy for the pre-selection repertoire, out-of-frame TCRB sequences from naive cells were analyzed. Not all clones reach the TCRdb copy of this immuneACCESS table, which keeps in-frame sequences only. Checked studies attribute under half of the gap to unresolved V genes and leave the rest unexplained. The V and J calls and the clone size are those of that table, but D and trimming were determined from the DNA. The sample contains 300,000 to 450,000 clones, about 12% of them found a single time. The ten largest clones add up to around 0.02% of the sample.

The receptor was isolated from a man aged 18 to 30 in good health. The sample consisted of naive CD4+ T cells from blood. Per the publication, the cell subset or site label means: true naive CD4+ T cells.

The bases are TGTGCCAGCAGTACGGGACTAGCCAGCGCGACCCAGTACTTC. It encodes CASSTGLASATQYF. The sequence joins TRBV6-5 to TRBJ2-5, with 9 central nucleotides matching TRBD2. There are 14 amino acids in the CDR3, from cysteine to phenylalanine inclusive. Only the CDR3 portion is preserved as DNA: 42 bases, with reading frame beginning at the first base. Trimming removed 5 bases from V and 7 bases from J; the gene matches leave 8 bases unexplained. The germline V gene specifies MNHEY as CDR1 and SVGAGI as CDR2.